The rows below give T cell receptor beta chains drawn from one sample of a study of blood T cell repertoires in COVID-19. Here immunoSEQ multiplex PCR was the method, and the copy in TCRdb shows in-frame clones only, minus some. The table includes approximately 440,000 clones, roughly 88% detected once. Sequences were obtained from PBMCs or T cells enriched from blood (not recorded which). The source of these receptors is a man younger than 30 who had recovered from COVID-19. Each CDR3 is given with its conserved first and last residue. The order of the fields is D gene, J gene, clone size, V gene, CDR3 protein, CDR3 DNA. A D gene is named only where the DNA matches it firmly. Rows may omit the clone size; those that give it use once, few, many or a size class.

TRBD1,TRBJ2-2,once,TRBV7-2,CASSLGQGAANTGELFF,TGTGCCAGCAGCTTAGGACAGGGGGCCGCGAACACCGGGGAGCTGTTTTTT
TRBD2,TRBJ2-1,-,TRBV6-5,CASSLREALNEQFF,TGTGCCAGCAGTCTACGGGAGGCACTCAATGAGCAGTTCTTC
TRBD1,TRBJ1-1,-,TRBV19,CASKRGHAIPGDTEAFF,TGTGCCAGTAAAAGGGGGCATGCCATACCGGGGGACACTGAAGCTTTCTTT
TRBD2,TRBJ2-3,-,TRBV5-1,CASSSGLAETDTQYF,TGCGCCAGCAGCTCGGGACTAGCGGAGACAGATACGCAGTATTTT
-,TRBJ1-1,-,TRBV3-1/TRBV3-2,CASSQDDGFHTEAFF,TGTGCCAGCAGCCAAGATGACGGGTTTCACACTGAAGCTTTCTTT
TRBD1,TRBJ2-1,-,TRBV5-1,CASSPDRGDNEQFF,TGCGCCAGCAGCCCGGACAGGGGCGATAATGAGCAGTTCTTC
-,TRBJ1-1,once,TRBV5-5,CASSSHTQAEAFF,TGTGCCAGCAGCTCCCACACCCAAGCTGAAGCTTTCTTT
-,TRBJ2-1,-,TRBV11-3,CASFHLQGQYNEQFF,TGTGCCAGCTTCCATCTTCAGGGACAATACAATGAGCAGTTCTTC
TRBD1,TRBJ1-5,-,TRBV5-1,CASSLGQGAGQPQHF,TGCGCCAGCAGCCTAGGACAGGGGGCAGGTCAGCCCCAGCATTTT
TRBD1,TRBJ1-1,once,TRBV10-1,CASSPDRRGSNTEAFF,TGCGCCAGCAGTCCGGACAGGAGGGGTTCTAACACTGAAGCTTTCTTT
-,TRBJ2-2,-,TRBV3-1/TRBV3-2,CASSPLPRETGELFF,TGTGCCAGCAGCCCCTTGCCGCGGGAAACCGGGGAGCTGTTTTTT
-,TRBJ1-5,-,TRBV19,CASRKGFGNQPQHF,TGTGCCAGTAGGAAGGGGTTTGGCAATCAGCCCCAGCATTTT
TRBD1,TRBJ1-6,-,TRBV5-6,CASSRGQAYSPLHF,TGTGCCAGCAGCCGGGGACAGGCTTACTCACCCCTCCACTTT
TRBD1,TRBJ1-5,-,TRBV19,CASETTGGSNQPQHF,TGTGCCAGTGAGACGACAGGGGGCAGCAATCAGCCCCAGCATTTT
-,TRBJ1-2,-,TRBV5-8,CASSLHEAASYGYTF,TGTGCCAGCAGCCTACACGAGGCAGCAAGCTATGGCTACACCTTC
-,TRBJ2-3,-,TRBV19,CASSTQTGYTDTQYF,TGTGCCAGTAGTACCCAAACAGGGTACACAGATACGCAGTATTTT
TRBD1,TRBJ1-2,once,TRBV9,CASSGYRGEGYTF,TGTGCCAGCAGCGGATACAGGGGAGAAGGCTACACCTTC
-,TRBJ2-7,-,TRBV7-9,CASSLGNSQQYF,TGTGCCAGCAGCTTAGGTAACAGCCAGCAGTACTTC
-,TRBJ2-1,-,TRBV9,CASSVEGEGYNEQFF,TGTGCCAGCAGCGTAGAGGGGGAAGGTTACAATGAGCAGTTCTTC
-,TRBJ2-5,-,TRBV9,CASSVWGGPGETQYF,TGTGCCAGCAGCGTATGGGGGGGCCCCGGAGAGACCCAGTACTTC